These 4 T cell receptor beta chains share one sample of origin, sequenced in a study of control samples from healthy donors and cancer patients. Method: immunoSEQ multiplex PCR; TCRdb's copy keeps in-frame clones and lacks some. This sample has under 200,000 clones, with 90% to 95% found just once. Sequenced: blood. All receptors derive from a woman in her twenties or thirties in good health.

The V call is TRBV5-1, the J call TRBJ2-5, with 11 bases matching TRBD2. The ends lost 4 bases at V and 5 bases at J; junction bases unmatched: 4. The CDR3 has 14 amino acids. CDR1 SGHRS and CDR2 YFSETQ come from the germline V gene. CDR3 sequence reads: CASSPLAGGETQYF. CDR3 nucleotides: TGCGCCAGCAGCCCCCTAGCGGGGGGTGAGACCCAGTACTTC.

This chain links TRBV18 with TRBJ2-2; D gene unclear. The germline gives CDR1 KGHSH, CDR2 LQKENI. The CDR3 is 14 amino acids. Trimming pared 0 bases from V and 1 base from J, leaving 3 bases between. The CDR3 DNA follows: TGTGCCAGCTCACCACCGAGGAACACCGGGGAGCTGTTTTTT. It yields the protein CASSPPRNTGELFF.

The V call is TRBV7-2, the J call TRBJ2-3; D is possibly TRBD2 (6 bases). CDR3 length: 13 amino acids. Germline loops: CDR1 SGHTA, CDR2 FQGNSA. With 1 base removed from V and 6 bases from J, the gap between germline ends came to 8 bases. In nucleotides, the CDR3 is TGTGCCAGCAGCTTAGGCGGGGCCGATACGCAGTATTTT. Amino acids: CASSLGGADTQYF. The full variable domain, in which reference TRBV7-2 and TRBJ2-3 provide the parts outside the CDR3, is GAGVSQSPSNKVTEKGKDVELRCDPISGHTALYWYRQSLGQGLEFLIYFQGNSAPDKSGLPSDRFSAERTGGSVSTLTIQRTQQEDSAVYLCASSLGGADTQYFGPGTRLTVL.

The chain couples TRBV29-1 to TRBJ1-2, with D unresolved. The CDR3 is made up of 11 amino acids. Germline V lookup: CDR1 SQVTM, CDR2 ANQGSEA. The V end was cut by 5 bases, the J end by 3 bases, with 7 bases between. The CDR3 DNA reads TGCAGCGTTCGCAGTGACTATGGCTACACCTTC. It encodes CSVRSDYGYTF.